Listed below are T cell receptor beta chains from one sample, sequenced in a study of cytomegalovirus exposure and HLA in healthy donors. Sequencing used immunoSEQ multiplex PCR; TCRdb keeps in-frame clones, though not all of them. The sample lists 150,000 to 250,000 clones; about 79% were seen once. The specimen sequenced was PBMCs. The source of these receptors is a woman aged 30 to 39 in good health and CMV-seropositive. The CDR3 runs from the conserved cysteine through the conserved F or W. The D gene is left open where the match is weak. Clone size is not always given. Where it is, it says once, few, many or a class for expanded clones.

d_call	clone_size	v_call	j_call	cdr3_nt	cdr3_aa
.	.	TRBV5-4	TRBJ2-7	TGTGCCAGCAGCTTAAGTGCGGGAATAGTATCCCACGAGCAGTACTTC	CASSLSAGIVSHEQYF
TRBD1	.	TRBV29-1	TRBJ1-3	TGCAGCGTTGAAGCACAGGGGGGGAACACCATATATTTT	CSVEAQGGNTIYF
TRBD2	.	TRBV7-8	TRBJ2-5	TGTGCCAGCAGCTTAGGCGGGAGAGAGACCCAGTACTTC	CASSLGGRETQYF
.	.	TRBV5-1	TRBJ2-6	TGCGCCAGCAGCAAGGGACACTCTGGGGCCAACGTCCTGACTTTC	CASSKGHSGANVLTF
.	.	TRBV9	TRBJ2-7	TGTGCCAGCAGCGTATGGGTGGGAGCCCCCACCTACGAGCAGTACTTC	CASSVWVGAPTYEQYF
.	.	TRBV5-1	TRBJ1-2	TGCGCCAGCAGCTTGGCCGAAACGGGTATAAATGGCTACACCTTC	CASSLAETGINGYTF
.	once	TRBV10-3	TRBJ1-2	TGTGCCATCAGTGAGTCACAGGAATACTCTGACTACACCTTC	CAISESQEYSDYTF
TRBD2	.	TRBV15	TRBJ2-7	TGTGCCACCAGCAGAGAACTAGCGGGAGTGGAGCAGTACTTC	CATSRELAGVEQYF
.	.	TRBV7-3	TRBJ2-1	TGTGCCAGCAGCTTAACGCCTAGCGCGGCGGCCTTAACTCCGGAGCAGTTCTTC	CASSLTPSAAALTPEQFF
TRBD2	.	TRBV5-1	TRBJ2-7	TGCGCCAGCAGCTTTGTAAGCGGGAGGAAGTACGAGCAGTACTTC	CASSFVSGRKYEQYF
.	.	TRBV4-1	TRBJ2-7	TGCGCCAGCAGCCCCAACCCTAGCGCCAGCTCCTACGAGCAGTACTTC	CASSPNPSASSYEQYF
TRBD2	many	TRBV6-6	TRBJ2-7	TGTGCCAGCAGACGGACTAGCGGGACCGACTACGAGCAGTACTTC	CASRRTSGTDYEQYF
TRBD2	.	TRBV7-7	TRBJ2-3	TGTGCTAGCAGCTTAGGCGCGGGAGGGTCCTTCACAGATACGCAGTATTTT	CASSLGAGGSFTDTQYF
.	.	TRBV19	TRBJ2-7	TGTGCCAGCAGCTTAGCGGAGTACCACTACGAGCAGTACTTC	CASSLAEYHYEQYF
.	.	TRBV5-4	TRBJ2-1	TGTGCCAGCAGCTCATCGGGGGGCGCGGGTGATGAGCAGTTCTTC	CASSSSGGAGDEQFF
TRBD2	.	TRBV5-4	TRBJ2-2	TGTGCCAGCAGTTCCGCCGGGACTAGCGCCCGGGAGCTGTTTTTT	CASSSAGTSARELFF
.	.	TRBV2	TRBJ2-1	TGTGCCAGCAGTGAAGTACGGGGAGCGTGGAATGAGCAGTTCTTC	CASSEVRGAWNEQFF
TRBD1	few	TRBV5-1	TRBJ2-1	TGCGCCAGCAGCCAAGGACAGGGGTCCTACAATGAGCAGTTCTTC	CASSQGQGSYNEQFF
.	many	TRBV6-5	TRBJ1-1	TGTGCCAGCAGCCCGGCTATCAGGGTGGAAGAAGCTTTCTTT	CASSPAIRVEEAFF
TRBD2	.	TRBV11-1	TRBJ2-2	TGTGCCAGCAGTGGGCTAGCGGATTACACCGGGGAGCTGTTTTTT	CASSGLADYTGELFF